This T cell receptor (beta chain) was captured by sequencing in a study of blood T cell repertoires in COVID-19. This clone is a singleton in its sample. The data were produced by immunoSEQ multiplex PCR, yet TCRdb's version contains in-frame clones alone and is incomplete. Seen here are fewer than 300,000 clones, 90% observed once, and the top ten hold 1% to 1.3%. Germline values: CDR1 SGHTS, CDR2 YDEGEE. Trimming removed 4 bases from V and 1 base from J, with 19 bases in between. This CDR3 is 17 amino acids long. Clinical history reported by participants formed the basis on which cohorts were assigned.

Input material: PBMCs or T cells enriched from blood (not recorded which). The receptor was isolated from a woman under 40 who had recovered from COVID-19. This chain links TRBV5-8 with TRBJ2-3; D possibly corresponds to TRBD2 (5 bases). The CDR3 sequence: CASSPATLSVGTDTQYF. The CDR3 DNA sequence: TGTGCCAGCAGCCCCGCAACCCTTAGCGTCGGCACAGATACGCAGTATTTT.